The source of this T cell receptor (beta chain) is a study of T-cell memory formation after mild COVID-19. Findings and limits, study-wide: Pre-infection memory harbored some responding clones, suggesting cross-reactive memory joined.

Worth noting for this clonotype: The antigen is undetermined.

In TCRdb, the 5' RACE reads were re-called with MiXCR into one record per CDR3 protein. The sample consists of 400,000 to 450,000 distinct CDR3 sequences, about a sixth of them appearing once. The sequencing input was PBMCs or a T cell subset sorted from them (not recorded which). The sequence was obtained from a man aged 18-30 years who had mild COVID-19 (a few samples of this study predate the infection). Cell type and time point are not known.

CDR3: CASSLGTSGSDEQFF. CDR3 nucleotide sequence: TGCGCCAGCAGCTTGGGGACTAGCGGGTCCGATGAGCAGTTCTTC. V is TRBV5-1 and J is TRBJ2-1; 11 nucleotides line up with TRBD2. The CDR3 runs to 15 residues. CDR1 and CDR2 (germline): SGHRS, YFSETQ. V gave up 0 bases and J gave up 8 bases; unmatched junction bases: 4.